This T cell receptor (beta chain) was observed in a study of cytomegalovirus exposure and HLA in healthy donors. PCR primers comprised 60 Vbeta and 13 Jbeta primers. Method: immunoSEQ multiplex PCR; TCRdb's copy keeps in-frame clones and lacks some. This sample's table has tens of thousands of clones. This TCR was recovered from a middle-aged man in good health and CMV-seropositive. Sequencing was done on a sample of PBMCs.

CDR3 region: CASSRESGRVDTQYF. The DNA for the CDR3 is TGTGCCAGCAGTCGGGAAAGCGGGAGAGTAGATACGCAGTATTTT. V is TRBV2 and J is TRBJ2-3; 8 nucleotides match TRBD2. Trimming took 5 bases from V and 5 from J; bases not matched to a gene: 9. The CDR3 runs to 15 residues. Germline V gives CDR1 SNHLY, CDR2 FYNNEI.